What follows are 5 T cell receptor beta chains derived from one specimen sequenced in a study of T cell responses to AZD1222 COVID-19 vaccine (dated by TCRdb to the early 2020s). The meaning of the sample's time point label: about 28 days (+/-7) after the second vaccine dose. Library preparation used the immunoSEQ multiplex PCR assay. TCRdb limited this immuneACCESS table to in-frame rearrangements with V and J called. A share of clones is missing; checked studies link under half to unresolved V genes, and the rest is unexplained. The sample data list roughly 120,000 clones, and 70% to 90% of these were observed just once. The top ten hold 3% of the sample. The sequencing used peripheral blood, collected 28 days after the second AZD1222 dose. The receptor source for this set is an adult who received the AZD1222 COVID-19 vaccine.

The chain links TRBV7-9 to TRBJ2-6; D possibly uses TRBD1 or TRBD2 (5 bases each). V was trimmed by 5 bases and J by 0 bases, leaving 14 bases between them. The CDR3 consists of 17 residues. Germline assignment: CDR1 SEHNR and CDR2 FQNEAQ (reference sequence). The CDR3 DNA reads TGTGCCAGCAGCCCGACCGGGACGAGCTCTGGGGCCAACGTCCTGACTTTC. Translating it yields CASSPTGTSSGANVLTF.

This chain joins TRBV4-1 and TRBJ2-3, with 9 nucleotides matching TRBD2. CDR3 length equals 17 residues. The V gene end was trimmed by 0 bases and the J gene end by 3 bases; junction bases not matched to a gene: 7. CDR1 MGHRA and CDR2 YSYEKL come from the germline V gene. CDR3 sequence: CASSQEGSGGPTDTQYF. As DNA, the CDR3 is TGCGCCAGCAGCCAAGAGGGGAGCGGGGGGCCTACAGATACGCAGTATTTT.

The V and J genes are TRBV27 and TRBJ1-6; a weak D match, TRBD1 (5 bases). V lost 7 bases, J lost 10 bases, and 20 bases lay in between. Germline CDR1 is MNHEY and CDR2 is SMNVEV (reference sequence). The CDR3 extends over 15 amino acids. CDR3 in amino acids: CASTIGGKGNSPLHF. The CDR3 nucleotides read TGTGCCAGCACCATCGGGGGGAAGGGAAACTCACCCCTCCACTTT.

This clone was observed a few times. This chain joins TRBV2 and TRBJ1-2; D is perhaps TRBD1 (5 bases). Deletions cut 8 bases from V and 4 bases from J, with 14 bases between. In germline, CDR1 is SNHLY, CDR2 FYNNEI. The CDR3 is 13 amino acids. CDR3 sequence: CASDSPGGYGYTF. CDR3 in DNA: TGTGCCAGCGACAGCCCGGGCGGCTATGGCTACACCTTC.

Comment on this clone: Other DNA sequences of this sample code for an identical CDR3. This chain uses TRBV19 with TRBJ1-1; D might be TRBD1 (6 bases). Trimming removed 3 bases at V and 1 base at J, with 9 bases between. In germline, CDR1 is LNHDA, CDR2 SQIVND (reference sequence). The CDR3 has 14 residues. The CDR3 DNA follows: TGTGCCAGTAGTATCGGCAGGGGGAACACTGAAGCTTTCTTT. As protein: CASSIGRGNTEAFF.